The source of this T cell receptor beta chain is a study of blood T cells in healthy people across ages. This clonotype has a handful of counts. Antigen specificity is unknown. Notes on the study in general: Unsorted PBMC input precluded a conclusive naive versus antigen-experienced comparison. Higher diversity and more naive CD4+ cells were features of long-lived donors, compared to aged donors.

Trimming stripped 5 bases from V and 3 bases from J, with 16 bases between. The V gene's germline CDR1 is SGHAT and CDR2 FQNNGV. The CDR3 is 15 amino acids. Using a J-beta primer mix together with a sample-barcoded 5' primer, a second PCR was run for roughly 6 to 12 cycles. The template-switch adaptor, which had 12 random nucleotides, put a tag on each cDNA molecule. TCRdb passed the 5' RACE reads through MiXCR, listing each CDR3 protein once. The sample lists a few hundred thousand distinct CDR3 sequences; about 28% were seen once. The sample also formed part of further work on T cells of mothers and their children.

Sequencing used blood. This chain links TRBV11-2 with TRBJ2-5, with D possibly called TRBD1 or TRBD2 (5 bases each). This TCR was sampled from a boy aged 2 to 9 in good health. For the CDR3, the DNA is TGTGCCAGCAGCAACCTGAGGGGTAGAAAAGAGACCCAGTACTTC. The encoded protein is CASSNLRGRKETQYF.